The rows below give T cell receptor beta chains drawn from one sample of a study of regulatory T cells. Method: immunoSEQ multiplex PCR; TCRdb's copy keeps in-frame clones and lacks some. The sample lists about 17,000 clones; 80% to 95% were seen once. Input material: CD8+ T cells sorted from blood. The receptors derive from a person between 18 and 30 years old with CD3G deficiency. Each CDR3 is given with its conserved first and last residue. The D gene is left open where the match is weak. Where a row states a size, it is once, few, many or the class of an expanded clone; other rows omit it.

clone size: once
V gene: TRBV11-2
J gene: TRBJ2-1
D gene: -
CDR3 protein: CASSLAFEQFF
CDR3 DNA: TGTGCCAGCAGCTTAGCGTTTGAGCAGTTCTTC

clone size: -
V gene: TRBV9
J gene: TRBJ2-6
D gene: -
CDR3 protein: CASSGLRATGANVLTF
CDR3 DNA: TGTGCCAGCAGCGGCCTGAGGGCTACTGGGGCCAACGTCCTGACTTTC

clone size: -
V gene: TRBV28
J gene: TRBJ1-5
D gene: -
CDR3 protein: CASSLPGPRRPQHF
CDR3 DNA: TGTGCCAGCAGTTTACCGGGGCCGAGGCGGCCCCAGCATTTT

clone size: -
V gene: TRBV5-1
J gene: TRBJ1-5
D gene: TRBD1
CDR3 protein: CASSEGTGGFNQPQHF
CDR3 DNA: TGCGCCAGCAGCGAAGGGACAGGGGGGTTTAATCAGCCCCAGCATTTT

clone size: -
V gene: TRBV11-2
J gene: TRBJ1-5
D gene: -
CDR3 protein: CASSSARGNQPQHF
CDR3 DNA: TGTGCCAGCAGCTCTGCGAGGGGCAATCAGCCCCAGCATTTT

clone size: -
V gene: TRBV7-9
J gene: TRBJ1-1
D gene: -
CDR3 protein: CASSLANRGRTEAFF
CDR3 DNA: TGTGCCAGCAGCTTAGCGAATAGGGGAAGGACTGAAGCTTTCTTT

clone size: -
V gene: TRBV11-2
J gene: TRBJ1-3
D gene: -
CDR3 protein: CASSLDFRENTIYF
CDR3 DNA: TGTGCCAGCAGCTTAGATTTTCGGGAAAACACCATATATTTT

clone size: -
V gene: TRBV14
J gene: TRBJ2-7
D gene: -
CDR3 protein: CASSQSDNEQYF
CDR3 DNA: TGTGCCAGCAGCCAATCAGACAACGAGCAGTACTTC

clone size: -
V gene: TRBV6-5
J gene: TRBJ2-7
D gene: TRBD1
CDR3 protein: CASSLTGGAYEQYF
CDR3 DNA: TGTGCCAGCAGTTTAACAGGGGGCGCCTACGAGCAGTACTTC

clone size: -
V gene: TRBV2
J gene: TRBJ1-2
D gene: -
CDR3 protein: CASRRGLLHGLYGYTF
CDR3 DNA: TGTGCCAGCAGACGGGGCCTACTCCACGGGCTGTATGGCTACACCTTC

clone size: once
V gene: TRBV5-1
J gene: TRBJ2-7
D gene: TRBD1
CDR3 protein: CASSLGQGRYEQYF
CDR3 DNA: TGCGCCAGCAGCTTGGGACAGGGGCGCTACGAGCAGTACTTC

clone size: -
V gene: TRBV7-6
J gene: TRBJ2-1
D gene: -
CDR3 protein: CASSPTSAGEQFF
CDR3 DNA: TGTGCCAGCAGCCCGACGTCCGCCGGGGAGCAGTTCTTC

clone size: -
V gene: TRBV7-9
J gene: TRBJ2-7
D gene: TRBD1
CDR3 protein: CASSSRDSYEQYF
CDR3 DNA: TGTGCCAGCAGCTCCCGGGACAGCTACGAGCAGTACTTC

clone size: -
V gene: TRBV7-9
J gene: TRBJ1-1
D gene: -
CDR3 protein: CASTAGLNTEAFF
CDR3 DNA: TGTGCCAGCACCGCGGGCCTCAACACTGAAGCTTTCTTT

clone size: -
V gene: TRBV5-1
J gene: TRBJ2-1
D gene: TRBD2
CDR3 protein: CASSLELAANEQFF
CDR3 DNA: TGCGCCAGCAGCTTGGAGCTAGCGGCCAATGAGCAGTTCTTC

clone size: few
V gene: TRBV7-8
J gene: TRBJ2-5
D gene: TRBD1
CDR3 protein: CASSLVGGQGETQYF
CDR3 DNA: TGTGCCAGCAGCTTAGTGGGGGGACAGGGGGAGACCCAGTACTTC

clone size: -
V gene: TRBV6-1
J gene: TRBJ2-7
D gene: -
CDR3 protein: CASSEYGGRAGEQYF
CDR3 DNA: TGTGCCAGCAGTGAATACGGGGGCCGAGCGGGCGAGCAGTACTTC

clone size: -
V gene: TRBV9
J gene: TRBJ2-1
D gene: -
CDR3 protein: CASSEAGGYYNEQFF
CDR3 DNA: TGTGCCAGCAGCGAAGCGGGTGGTTATTACAATGAGCAGTTCTTC

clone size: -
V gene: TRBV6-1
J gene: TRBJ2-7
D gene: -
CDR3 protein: CASNRLSGNEQYF
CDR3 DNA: TGTGCCAGCAATCGACTTTCTGGGAACGAGCAGTACTTC

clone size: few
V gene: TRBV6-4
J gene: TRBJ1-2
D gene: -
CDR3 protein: CASSDPTGYTF
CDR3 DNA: TGTGCCAGCAGTGACCCCACTGGCTACACCTTC

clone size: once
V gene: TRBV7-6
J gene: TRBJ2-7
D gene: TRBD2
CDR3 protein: CASSPGGSGYEQYF
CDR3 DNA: TGTGCCAGCAGCCCCGGGGGGTCGGGCTACGAGCAGTACTTC

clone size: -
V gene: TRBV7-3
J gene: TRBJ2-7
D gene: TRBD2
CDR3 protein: CASSLETSGSYEQYF
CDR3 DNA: TGTGCCAGCAGCTTAGAGACTAGCGGCTCCTACGAGCAGTACTTC

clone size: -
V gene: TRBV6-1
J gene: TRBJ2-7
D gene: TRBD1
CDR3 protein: CASSEENRGNYEQYF
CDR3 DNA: TGTGCCAGCAGTGAAGAGAACAGGGGGAACTACGAGCAGTACTTC

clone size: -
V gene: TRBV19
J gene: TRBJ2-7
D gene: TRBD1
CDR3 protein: CASTPGQGYYEQYF
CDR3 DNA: TGTGCCAGTACCCCGGGACAGGGGTACTACGAGCAGTACTTC

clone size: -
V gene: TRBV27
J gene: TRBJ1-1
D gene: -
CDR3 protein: CASSLEVFTEAFF
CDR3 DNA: TGTGCCAGCAGTTTGGAGGTCTTCACTGAAGCTTTCTTT

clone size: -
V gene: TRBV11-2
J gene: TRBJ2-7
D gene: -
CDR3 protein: CASSTARGPYYEQYF
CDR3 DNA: TGTGCCAGCAGCACTGCTAGGGGTCCCTACTACGAGCAGTACTTC

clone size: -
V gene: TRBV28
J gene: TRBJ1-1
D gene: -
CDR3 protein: CATPRGENTEAFF
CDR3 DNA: TGTGCCACCCCTCGGGGAGAGAACACTGAAGCTTTCTTT

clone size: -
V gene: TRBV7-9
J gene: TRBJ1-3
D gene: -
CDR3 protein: CASSLPGKRTGNTIYF
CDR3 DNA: TGTGCCAGCAGCTTGCCAGGGAAACGGACTGGAAACACCATATATTTT